This T cell receptor (beta chain) was sequenced during a study of T cell changes during pregnancy in multiple sclerosis. The ends were cut back, 5 bases at V and 4 bases at J, with 15 bases in the middle. In germline, CDR1 is SGHNT, CDR2 YYREEE (reference sequence). The CDR3 loop spans 14 amino acids. Clones were sequenced by immunoSEQ multiplex PCR, and TCRdb holds only the in-frame ones, with some missing. The sample lists tens of thousands of clones, 80% to 95% occurring once. This clone was recorded once. This sample comprised CD4+ T cells from peripheral blood mononuclear cells, obtained after pregnancy. The receptor's source is a female donor with multiple sclerosis, enrolled in a pregnancy study. V is TRBV5-4 and J is TRBJ1-1, with a tentative D call TRBD1 (6 bases). CDR3 sequence: CASSFGGAFTEAFF. CDR3 bases: TGTGCCAGCAGTTTCGGGGGGGCGTTCACTGAAGCTTTCTTT.